This is a list of T cell receptor beta chains from one sample in a study of human T cells and chemical hapten exposure. TCRdb recomputed calls from the RACE reads with MiXCR, one row per CDR3 protein. The sample lists about 110,000 distinct CDR3 sequences; approximately 9.9% were seen once. The starting material was whole blood, obtained in connection with sensitization to the hapten diphenylcyclopropenone (DPC). These receptors all come from a woman aged 40 to 49 with alopecia areata. Some clones in this sample may be carry-over from other donors' samples. The CDR3 runs from the conserved cysteine through the conserved F or W. The D gene is left open where the match is weak. Size is omitted from some rows. Given values are once, few, many or a class for expanded clones.

J: TRBJ1-4
size: many
D: .
V: TRBV5-5
CDR3: CASSSTAGDRRSNEKLFF
DNA: TGTGCCAGCAGCTCCACTGCTGGAGACAGGCGGAGTAATGAAAAACTGTTTTTT

J: TRBJ2-1
size: many
D: TRBD1
V: TRBV11-2
CDR3: CASSPRVRGQGYNEQFF
DNA: TGTGCCAGCAGCCCCCGGGTGCGGGGACAGGGCTACAATGAGCAGTTCTTC

J: TRBJ1-3
size: .
D: .
V: TRBV2
CDR3: CASSRPTGTGNTIYF
DNA: TGTGCCAGCAGCCGACCCACCGGTACTGGAAACACCATATATTTT

J: TRBJ2-3
size: .
D: TRBD2
V: TRBV9
CDR3: CASSVGGGRITDTQYF
DNA: TGTGCCAGCAGCGTAGGCGGCGGGAGGATCACAGATACGCAGTATTTT

J: TRBJ2-5
size: .
D: TRBD1
V: TRBV9
CDR3: CASSAGQGEVTQYF
DNA: TGTGCCAGCAGCGCCGGACAGGGGGAGGTGACCCAGTACTTC

J: TRBJ1-2
size: few
D: .
V: TRBV28
CDR3: CASTQGAGKGYTF
DNA: TGTGCCAGCACGCAAGGGGCAGGGAAGGGCTACACCTTC

J: TRBJ2-3
size: many
D: TRBD1
V: TRBV10-3
CDR3: CAISRQGSTDTQYF
DNA: TGTGCCATCAGTCGACAGGGGAGCACAGATACGCAGTATTTT

J: TRBJ1-6
size: few
D: .
V: TRBV28
CDR3: CATETGSSYNSPLHF
DNA: TGTGCCACCGAGACGGGGAGCTCCTATAATTCACCCCTCCACTTT

J: TRBJ2-3
size: many
D: TRBD2
V: TRBV9
CDR3: CASSVTTSGGTDTQYF
DNA: TGTGCCAGCAGCGTTACCACTAGCGGGGGCACAGATACGCAGTATTTT

J: TRBJ1-2
size: few
D: .
V: TRBV12-3/TRBV12-4
CDR3: CASSFFPRQGSNYGYTF
DNA: TGTGCCAGCAGTTTTTTCCCTCGACAAGGTTCGAACTATGGCTACACCTTC

J: TRBJ2-1
size: few
D: .
V: TRBV5-5
CDR3: CASVQNNEQFF
DNA: TGTGCCAGCGTACAAAACAATGAGCAGTTCTTC

J: TRBJ2-1
size: many
D: .
V: TRBV11-2
CDR3: CASSRGRNNEQFF
DNA: TGTGCCAGCAGCCGGGGGCGGAACAATGAGCAGTTCTTC

J: TRBJ2-2
size: few
D: TRBD1
V: TRBV12-3/TRBV12-4
CDR3: CASRFPGTGLSGELFF
DNA: TGTGCCAGCAGATTTCCCGGGACAGGGCTTTCCGGGGAGCTGTTTTTT

J: TRBJ2-4
size: .
D: TRBD2
V: TRBV4-1
CDR3: CASSQEGTGASGRRDIQYF
DNA: TGCGCCAGCAGCCAAGAAGGGACCGGGGCTAGCGGGAGGAGGGACATTCAGTACTTC

J: TRBJ2-1
size: many
D: TRBD2
V: TRBV4-3
CDR3: CASSYGRSYNEQFF
DNA: TGCGCCAGCAGTTACGGGAGGTCCTACAATGAGCAGTTCTTC

J: TRBJ2-1
size: few
D: TRBD2
V: TRBV6-2/TRBV6-3
CDR3: CASTPRKSGTSGLSSYNEQFF
DNA: TGTGCCAGCACCCCGAGGAAGAGCGGGACTAGCGGGCTCAGCTCCTACAATGAGCAGTTCTTC

J: TRBJ1-5
size: many
D: TRBD1
V: TRBV6-2/TRBV6-3
CDR3: CASSSRDSNSNQPQHF
DNA: TGTGCCAGCAGTTCGAGGGACAGTAATAGCAATCAGCCCCAGCATTTT

J: TRBJ2-5
size: many
D: .
V: TRBV7-9
CDR3: CASSLLHEVGGETQYF
DNA: TGTGCCAGCAGCTTGCTCCACGAGGTCGGTGGAGAGACCCAGTACTTC

J: TRBJ1-5
size: many
D: .
V: TRBV12-3/TRBV12-4
CDR3: CASSFTVQGSNQPQHF
DNA: TGTGCCAGCAGTTTCACTGTCCAGGGGTCGAATCAGCCCCAGCATTTT

J: TRBJ2-7
size: .
D: .
V: TRBV30
CDR3: CAWRKGLLYEQYF
DNA: TGTGCCTGGCGGAAAGGGCTGTTATACGAGCAGTACTTC

J: TRBJ2-4
size: .
D: .
V: TRBV18
CDR3: CASSPQRAKNIQYF
DNA: TGTGCCAGCTCACCTCAGAGAGCCAAAAACATTCAGTACTTC

J: TRBJ2-5
size: many
D: .
V: TRBV28
CDR3: CASSSSSGEETQYF
DNA: TGTGCCAGCAGTTCGTCCTCAGGGGAAGAGACCCAGTACTTC

J: TRBJ2-2
size: many
D: TRBD1
V: TRBV27
CDR3: CASSLGYRGNTGELFF
DNA: TGTGCCAGCAGTTTGGGTTACAGGGGGAACACCGGGGAGCTGTTTTTT

J: TRBJ2-3
size: many
D: TRBD2
V: TRBV28
CDR3: CASSLPSRAGAPTQYF
DNA: TGTGCCAGCAGTTTACCCTCGCGAGCGGGAGCCCCTACGCAGTATTTT